This TCR beta chain was sequenced in a study of T-cell reconstitution after alpha-beta-depleted transplantation in children. Study observations and caveats: Two months or so post-transplant, alpha-beta T cells reportedly derived from several hundred expanded graft clones. The main origin of T-cell counts and diversity one year after transplant was newly produced T cells.

This clonotype showed up many times. The target antigen is unknown. It was with unique molecular identifiers that the TCRbeta library was prepared. TCRdb itself ran the PCR reads through MiXCR, one entry per CDR3 protein. Of some 26,000 distinct CDR3 sequences listed, about 18% are singletons. The sample consisted of PBMCs, mostly from graft donor cells, taken 60 days after TCRalphabeta/CD19-depleted stem cell transplant. This receptor was obtained from a male patient between 2 and 15 years old who had a stem cell transplant for acute lymphoblastic leukemia, so the T cells may come from the graft donor.

This chain's CDR3 is CASSTGDYNSPLHF. Written as DNA, the CDR3 is TGTGCCAGCAGTACAGGAGATTATAATTCACCCCTCCACTTT. The chain couples TRBV12-3 or TRBV12-4 to TRBJ1-6; D is possibly TRBD1 (5 bases). V was shortened by 5 bases and J by 4 bases, with 9 bases between the two germline ends. The CDR3 is 14 amino acids.